This entry concerns a single TCR beta chain. Its antigen is unidentified. This sample is part of a study of CD8+CD57+ T cells in acquired aplastic anemia. Study information: Mean yield of DNA from sorted CD4+ and CD8+ cells was approximately 3 ug.

Flow cytometry had shown expanded CD8+CD57+ cells in the patients chosen for sequencing. Diagnosis of severe acquired aplastic anemia applied to all patients. Profiling that covered TCR beta VDJ and CDR3 relied on genomic DNA as its template. TCRdb redid the calling of the reads with MiXCR, one entry per CDR3 protein. The sample lists 160,000 or so distinct CDR3 sequences; less than 50% were seen once. General observations from the study: Patients and controls had CD8+ Simpson's diversity values that were not significantly distinct. Patients and controls shared over 25 CD8+ CDR3 sequences, highly expressed in patients.

The germline CDR1 and CDR2 sequences are SGHKS and YYEKEE (reference sequence). The ends lost 2 bases at V and 8 bases at J; junction bases unmatched: 10. This CDR3 contains 15 residues. The genes are TRBV5-5 and TRBJ2-3; TRBD1 matches 8 bases. The sample was sorted CD4+, CD8+, or CD8+CD57+ T cells (not recorded which) from PBMCs. This receptor was obtained from a human donor with aplastic anemia. The CDR3 DNA is TGTGCCAGCAGCTTACATGGACAGGGTTGGGCTACGCAGTATTTT. It encodes CASSLHGQGWATQYF. The variable domain in full, with the rest retrieved from reference TRBV5-5 and TRBJ2-3, is DAGVTQSPTHLIKTRGQQVTLRCSPISGHKSVSWYQQVLGQGPQFIFQYYEKEERGRGNFPDRFSARQFPNYSSELNVNALLLGDSALYLCASSLHGQGWATQYFGPGTRLTVL.